This T cell receptor beta chain was found in a study of T cells in Graves' hyperthyroidism and ophthalmopathy. This clonotype was detected ten times or more. CDR3 length: 14 amino acids. Trimming left V 6 bases short and J 3 bases short, with 15 bases between. Researchers took RNA transcripts and amplified the TCR beta CDR3 regions from them. First-round RT-PCR of the TCR CDR3 relied on the HTBI primer set. From the multiplex PCR reads, TCRdb called clonotypes with MiXCR, one entry per CDR3 protein. The data hold 600,000 to 700,000 distinct CDR3 sequences, with roughly 14% observed a single time. This TCR came from a woman in her 40s with Graves' ophthalmopathy. The genes are TRBV12-3 or TRBV12-4 and TRBJ2-7; D is perhaps TRBD1 (6 bases). The sample was blood. In nucleotides, the CDR3 is TGTGCCAGCAGCCCTCAGGGGTCGGTCTACGAGCAGTACTTC. Its translation: CASSPQGSVYEQYF.